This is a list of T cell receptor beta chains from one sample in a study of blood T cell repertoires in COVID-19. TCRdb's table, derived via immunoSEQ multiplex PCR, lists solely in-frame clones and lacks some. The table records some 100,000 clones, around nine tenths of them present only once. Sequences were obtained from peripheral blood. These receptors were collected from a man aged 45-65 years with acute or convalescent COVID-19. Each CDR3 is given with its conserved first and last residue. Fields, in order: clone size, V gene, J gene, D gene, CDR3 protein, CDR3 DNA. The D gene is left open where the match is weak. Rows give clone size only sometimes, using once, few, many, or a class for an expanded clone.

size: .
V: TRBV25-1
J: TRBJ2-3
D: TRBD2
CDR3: CASSELGGGGESTDTQYF
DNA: TGTGCCAGCAGTGAATTGGGTGGCGGGGGGGAAAGCACAGATACGCAGTATTTT

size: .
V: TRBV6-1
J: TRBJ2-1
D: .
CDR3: CASSEAPRSNNEQFF
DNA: TGTGCCAGCAGTGAAGCGCCACGGAGTAACAATGAGCAGTTCTTC

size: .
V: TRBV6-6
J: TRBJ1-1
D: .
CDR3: CASGDTLRNTEAFF
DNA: TGTGCCAGCGGTGATACCCTAAGGAACACTGAAGCTTTCTTT

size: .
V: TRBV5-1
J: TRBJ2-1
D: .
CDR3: CASSLRAGLGEQFF
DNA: TGCGCCAGCAGCTTGAGGGCGGGACTCGGGGAGCAGTTCTTC

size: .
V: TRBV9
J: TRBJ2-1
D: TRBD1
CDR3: CASSIGGSSYNEQFF
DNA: TGTGCCAGCAGCATAGGGGGCAGCTCCTACAATGAGCAGTTCTTC

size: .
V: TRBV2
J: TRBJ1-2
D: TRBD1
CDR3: CASRTGFYGYTF
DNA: TGTGCCAGCAGGACAGGGTTCTATGGCTACACCTTC

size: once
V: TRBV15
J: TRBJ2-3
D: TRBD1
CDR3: CATSRSGQGTDTQYF
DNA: TGTGCCACCAGCAGGTCGGGACAGGGCACAGATACGCAGTATTTT

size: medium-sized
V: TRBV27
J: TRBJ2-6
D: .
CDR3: CASSLGQGNVLTF
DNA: TGTGCCAGCAGTTTAGGTCAGGGAAACGTCCTGACTTTC

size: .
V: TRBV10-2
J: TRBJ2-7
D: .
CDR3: CASSVSRVSYEQYF
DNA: TGCGCCAGCAGTGTATCCAGGGTTTCCTACGAGCAGTACTTC

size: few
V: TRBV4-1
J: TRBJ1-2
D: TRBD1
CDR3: CASSTQTGPNYGYTF
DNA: TGCGCCAGCAGCACACAGACAGGGCCGAACTATGGCTACACCTTC

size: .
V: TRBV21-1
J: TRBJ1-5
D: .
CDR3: CASSRAGNQPQHF
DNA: TGTGCCAGCAGCAGGGCCGGCAATCAGCCCCAGCATTTT

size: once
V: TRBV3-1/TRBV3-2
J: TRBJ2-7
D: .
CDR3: CASSQAYVAYEQYF
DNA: TGTGCCAGCAGCCAAGCTTACGTAGCCTACGAGCAGTACTTC

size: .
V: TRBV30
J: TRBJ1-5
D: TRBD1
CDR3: CAWSPRGGRGNQPQHF
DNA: TGTGCCTGGAGCCCAAGAGGGGGCCGGGGCAATCAGCCCCAGCATTTT

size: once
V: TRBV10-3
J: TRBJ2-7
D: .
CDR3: CAISESSGPTYEQYF
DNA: TGTGCCATCAGTGAGTCAAGCGGGCCTACCTACGAGCAGTACTTC

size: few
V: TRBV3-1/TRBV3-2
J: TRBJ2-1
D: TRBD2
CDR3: CASSLQTSGKGNEQFF
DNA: TGTGCCAGCAGCCTTCAGACTAGCGGGAAGGGCAATGAGCAGTTCTTC

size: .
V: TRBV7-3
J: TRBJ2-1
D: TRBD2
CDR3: CASSLWSSGRIHEQFF
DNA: TGTGCCAGCAGCTTATGGAGTAGCGGGAGAATACATGAGCAGTTCTTC

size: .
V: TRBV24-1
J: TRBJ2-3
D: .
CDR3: CAVGGGGTDTQYF
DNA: TGTGCCGTAGGGGGGGGCGGCACAGATACGCAGTATTTT

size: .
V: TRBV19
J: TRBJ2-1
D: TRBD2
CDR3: CASRLAGRNEQFF
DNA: TGTGCCAGTAGACTAGCGGGCCGGAATGAGCAGTTCTTC

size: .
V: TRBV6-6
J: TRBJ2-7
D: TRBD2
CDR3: CASTVGLYSYEQYF
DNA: TGTGCCAGCACCGTGGGACTATACTCCTACGAGCAGTACTTC

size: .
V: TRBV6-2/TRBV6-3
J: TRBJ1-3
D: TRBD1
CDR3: CASSPEGPTGGFGNTIYF
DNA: TGTGCCAGCAGCCCTGAGGGGCCCACAGGGGGCTTCGGAAACACCATATATTTT

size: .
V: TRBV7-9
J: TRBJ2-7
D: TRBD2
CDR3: CASSLGDYGSYEQYF
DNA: TGTGCCAGCAGCTTAGGGGACTACGGCTCCTACGAGCAGTACTTC

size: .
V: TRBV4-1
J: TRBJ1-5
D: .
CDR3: CASSQERGGMLEPQHF
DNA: TGCGCCAGCAGCCAAGAACGCGGAGGGATGTTGGAGCCCCAGCATTTT

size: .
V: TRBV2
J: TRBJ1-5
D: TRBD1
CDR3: CASMGQGLPNQPQHF
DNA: TGTGCCAGCATGGGACAGGGGCTCCCCAATCAGCCCCAGCATTTT

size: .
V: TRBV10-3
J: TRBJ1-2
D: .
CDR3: CAINRIYYGYTF
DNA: TGTGCCATCAATAGAATATACTATGGCTACACCTTC

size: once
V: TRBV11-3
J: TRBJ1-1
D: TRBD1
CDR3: CASSLTGLSEAFF
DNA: TGTGCCAGCAGTCTGACAGGGCTCTCTGAAGCTTTCTTT

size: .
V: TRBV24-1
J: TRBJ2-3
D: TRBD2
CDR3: CATSDGILAGSTDTQYF
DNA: TGTGCCACCAGTGATGGGATACTAGCGGGGAGCACAGATACGCAGTATTTT

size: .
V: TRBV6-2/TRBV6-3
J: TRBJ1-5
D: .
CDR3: CASSPHDSSNQPQHF
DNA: TGTGCCAGCAGCCCACACGACAGTAGCAATCAGCCCCAGCATTTT

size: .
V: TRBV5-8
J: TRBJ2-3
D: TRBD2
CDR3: CASSLWVGTSGTDTQYF
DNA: TGTGCCAGCAGCTTGTGGGTCGGGACTAGCGGGACAGATACGCAGTATTTT

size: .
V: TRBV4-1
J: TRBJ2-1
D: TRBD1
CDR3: CASSQNRGDYNEQFF
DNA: TGCGCCAGCAGCCAAAACAGGGGGGACTACAATGAGCAGTTCTTC